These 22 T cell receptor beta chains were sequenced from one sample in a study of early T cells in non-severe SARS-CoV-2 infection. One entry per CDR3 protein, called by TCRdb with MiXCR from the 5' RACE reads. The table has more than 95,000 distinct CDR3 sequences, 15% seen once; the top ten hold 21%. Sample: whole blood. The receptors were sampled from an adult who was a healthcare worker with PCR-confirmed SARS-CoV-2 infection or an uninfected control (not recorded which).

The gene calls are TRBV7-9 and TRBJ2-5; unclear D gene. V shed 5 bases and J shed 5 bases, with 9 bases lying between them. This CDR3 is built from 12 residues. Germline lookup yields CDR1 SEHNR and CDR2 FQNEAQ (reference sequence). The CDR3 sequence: CASSAMGETQYF. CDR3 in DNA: TGTGCCAGCAGCGCCATGGGGGAGACCCAGTACTTC. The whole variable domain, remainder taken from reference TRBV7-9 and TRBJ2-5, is DTGVSQNPRHKITKRGQNVTFRCDPISEHNRLYWYRQTLGQGPEFLTYFQNEAQLEKSRLLSDRFSAERPKGSFSTLEIQRTEQGDSAMYLCASSAMGETQYFGPGTRLLVL.

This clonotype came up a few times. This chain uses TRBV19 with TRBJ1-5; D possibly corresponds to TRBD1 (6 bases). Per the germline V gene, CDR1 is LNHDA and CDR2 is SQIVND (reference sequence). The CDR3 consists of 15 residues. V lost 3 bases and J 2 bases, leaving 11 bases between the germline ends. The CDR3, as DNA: TGTGCCAGTAGTATTACAGGGCAGGGCAATCAGCCCCAGCATTTT. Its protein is CASSITGQGNQPQHF.

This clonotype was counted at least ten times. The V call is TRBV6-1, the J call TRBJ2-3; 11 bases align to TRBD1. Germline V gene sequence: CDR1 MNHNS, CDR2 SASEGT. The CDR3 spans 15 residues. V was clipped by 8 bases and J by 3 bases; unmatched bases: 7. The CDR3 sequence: CASDGTGGDTDTQYF. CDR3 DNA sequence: TGTGCCAGCGACGGGACAGGGGGAGATACAGATACGCAGTATTTT.

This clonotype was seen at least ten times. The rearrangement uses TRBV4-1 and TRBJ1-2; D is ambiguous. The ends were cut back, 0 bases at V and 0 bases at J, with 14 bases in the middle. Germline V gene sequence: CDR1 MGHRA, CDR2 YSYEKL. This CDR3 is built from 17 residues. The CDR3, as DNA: TGCGCCAGCAGCCAAGATCGCGGGTCCCCATCTAACTATGGCTACACCTTC. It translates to CASSQDRGSPSNYGYTF.

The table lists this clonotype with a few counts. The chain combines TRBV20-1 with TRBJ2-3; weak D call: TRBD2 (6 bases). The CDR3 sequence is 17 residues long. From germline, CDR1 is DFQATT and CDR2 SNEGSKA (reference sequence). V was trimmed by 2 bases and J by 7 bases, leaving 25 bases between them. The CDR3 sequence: CSARSSGTTPVGNTQYF. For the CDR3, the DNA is TGCAGTGCTAGAAGTAGCGGCACAACCCCGGTCGGAAATACGCAGTATTTT.

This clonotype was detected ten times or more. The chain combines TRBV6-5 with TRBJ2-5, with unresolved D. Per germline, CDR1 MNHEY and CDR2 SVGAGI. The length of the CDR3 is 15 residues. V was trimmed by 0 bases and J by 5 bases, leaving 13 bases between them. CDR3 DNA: TGTGCCAGCAGTTACTCGAAGGTACCCGGGGAGACCCAGTACTTC. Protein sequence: CASSYSKVPGETQYF.

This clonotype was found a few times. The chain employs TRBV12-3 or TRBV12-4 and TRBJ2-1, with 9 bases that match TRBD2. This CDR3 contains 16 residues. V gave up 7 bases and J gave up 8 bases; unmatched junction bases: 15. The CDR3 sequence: CASTSRPAGGQDEQFF. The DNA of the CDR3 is TGTGCCAGCACTTCCCGCCCGGCGGGGGGGCAGGATGAGCAGTTCTTC.

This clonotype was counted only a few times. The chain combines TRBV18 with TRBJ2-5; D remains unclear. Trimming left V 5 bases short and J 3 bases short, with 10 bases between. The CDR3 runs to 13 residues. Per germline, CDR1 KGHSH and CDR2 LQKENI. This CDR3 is CASSGDDEETQYF. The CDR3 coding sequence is TGTGCCAGCTCAGGAGACGATGAAGAGACCCAGTACTTC.

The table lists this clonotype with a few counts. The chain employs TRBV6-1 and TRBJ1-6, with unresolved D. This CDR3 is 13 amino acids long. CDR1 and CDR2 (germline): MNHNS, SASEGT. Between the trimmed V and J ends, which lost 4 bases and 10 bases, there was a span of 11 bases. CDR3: CASSANLGSPLHF. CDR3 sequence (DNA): TGTGCCAGCAGTGCCAACCTGGGCTCACCCCTCCACTTT.

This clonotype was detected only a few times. CDR3 coding DNA: TGTGCCAGCAGCCATGGGGACAGAAGGCCCCAGCATTTT. This codes for CASSHGDRRPQHF. The chain recombines TRBV3-1 with TRBJ1-5; TRBD1 matches 7 bases. The germline gives CDR1 LGHDT, CDR2 YNNKEL (reference sequence). There are 13 residues in the CDR3. V gave up 3 bases and J gave up 9 bases; unmatched junction bases: 5.

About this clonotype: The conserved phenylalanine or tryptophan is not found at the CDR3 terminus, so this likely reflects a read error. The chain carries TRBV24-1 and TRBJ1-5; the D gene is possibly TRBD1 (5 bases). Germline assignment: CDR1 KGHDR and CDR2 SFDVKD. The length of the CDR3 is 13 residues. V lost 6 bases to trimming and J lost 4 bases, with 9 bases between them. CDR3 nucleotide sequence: TGTGCCACCAGTTCCGGGGGGAATCAGCCCCAGCATTCT. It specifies CATSSGGNQPQHS.

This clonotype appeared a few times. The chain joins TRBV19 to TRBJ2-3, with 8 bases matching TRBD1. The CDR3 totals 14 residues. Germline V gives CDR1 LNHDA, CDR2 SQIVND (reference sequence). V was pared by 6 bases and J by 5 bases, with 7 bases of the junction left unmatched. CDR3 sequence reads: CASRPGQDGDTQYF. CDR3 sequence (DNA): TGTGCCAGTAGGCCGGGACAGGATGGAGATACGCAGTATTTT. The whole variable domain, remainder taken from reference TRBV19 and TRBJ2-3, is DGGITQSPKYLFRKEGQNVTLSCEQNLNHDAMYWYRQDPGQGLRLIYYSQIVNDFQKGDIAEGYSVSREKKESFPLTVTSAQKNPTAFYLCASRPGQDGDTQYFGPGTRLTVL.

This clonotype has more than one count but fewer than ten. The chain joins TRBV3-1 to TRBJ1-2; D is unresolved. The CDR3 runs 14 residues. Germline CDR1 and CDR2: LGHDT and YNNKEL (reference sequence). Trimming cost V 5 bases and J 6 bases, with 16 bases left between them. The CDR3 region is CASSTYYGEDGYTF. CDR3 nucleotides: TGTGCCAGCAGCACCTACTACGGGGAAGATGGCTACACCTTC. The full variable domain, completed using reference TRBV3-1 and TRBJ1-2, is DTAVSQTPKYLVTQMGNDKSIKCEQNLGHDTMYWYKQDSKKFLKIMFSYNNKELIINETVPNRFSPKSPDKAHLNLHINSLELGDSAVYFCASSTYYGEDGYTFGSGTRLTVV.

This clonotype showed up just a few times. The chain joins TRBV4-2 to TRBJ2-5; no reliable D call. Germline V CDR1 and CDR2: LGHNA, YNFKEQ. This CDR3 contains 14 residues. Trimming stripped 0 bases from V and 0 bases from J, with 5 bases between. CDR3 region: CASSQDPDQETQYF. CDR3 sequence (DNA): TGTGCCAGCAGCCAAGATCCTGACCAAGAGACCCAGTACTTC.

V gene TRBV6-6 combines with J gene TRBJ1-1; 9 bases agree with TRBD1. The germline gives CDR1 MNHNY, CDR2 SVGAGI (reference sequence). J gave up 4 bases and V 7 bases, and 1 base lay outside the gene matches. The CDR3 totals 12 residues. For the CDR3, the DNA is TGTGCCAGCAAGACAGGGGGCACTGAAGCTTTCTTT. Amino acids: CASKTGGTEAFF.

Here the CDR3 reads CASSLAHGQGARGYTF. The CDR3 DNA reads as TGCGCCAGCAGCTTGGCTCACGGCCAGGGGGCACGGGGCTACACCTTC. The gene calls are TRBV5-1 and TRBJ1-2, with 8 bases aligning to TRBD1. CDR1 is SGHRS, CDR2 YFSETQ, per germline. J was trimmed by 8 bases and V by 0 bases; bases with no gene match: 12. The CDR3 runs to 16 residues. Variable domain in full (rest from reference TRBV5-1 and TRBJ1-2): KAGVTQTPRYLIKTRGQQVTLSCSPISGHRSVSWYQQTPGQGLQFLFEYFSETQRNKGNFPGRFSGRQFSNSRSEMNVSTLELGDSALYLCASSLAHGQGARGYTFGSGTRLTVV.

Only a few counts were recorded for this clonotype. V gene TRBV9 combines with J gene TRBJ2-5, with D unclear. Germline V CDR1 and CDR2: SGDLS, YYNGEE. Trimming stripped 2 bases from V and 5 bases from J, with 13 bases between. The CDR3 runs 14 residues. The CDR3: CASSVDPVVETQYF. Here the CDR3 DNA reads TGTGCCAGCAGCGTGGATCCGGTGGTGGAGACCCAGTACTTC. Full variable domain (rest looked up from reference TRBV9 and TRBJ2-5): DSGVTQTPKHLITATGQRVTLRCSPRSGDLSVYWYQQSLDQGLQFLIQYYNGEERAKGNILERFSAQQFPDLHSELNLSSLELGDSALYFCASSVDPVVETQYFGPGTRLLVL.

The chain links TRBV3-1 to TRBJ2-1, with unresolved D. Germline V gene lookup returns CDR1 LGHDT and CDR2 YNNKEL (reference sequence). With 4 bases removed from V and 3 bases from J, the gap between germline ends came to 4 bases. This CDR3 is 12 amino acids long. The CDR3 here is CASSRGYNEQFF. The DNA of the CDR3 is TGTGCCAGCAGCCGAGGCTACAATGAGCAGTTCTTC.

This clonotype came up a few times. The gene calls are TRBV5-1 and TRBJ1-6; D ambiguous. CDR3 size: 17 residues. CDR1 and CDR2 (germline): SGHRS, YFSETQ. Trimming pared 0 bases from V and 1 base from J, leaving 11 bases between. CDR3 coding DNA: TGCGCCAGCAGCTTGGCCGTACTGGGGTCCTATAATTCACCCCTCCACTTT. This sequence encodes CASSLAVLGSYNSPLHF. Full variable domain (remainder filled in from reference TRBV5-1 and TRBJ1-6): KAGVTQTPRYLIKTRGQQVTLSCSPISGHRSVSWYQQTPGQGLQFLFEYFSETQRNKGNFPGRFSGRQFSNSRSEMNVSTLELGDSALYLCASSLAVLGSYNSPLHFGNGTRLTVT.

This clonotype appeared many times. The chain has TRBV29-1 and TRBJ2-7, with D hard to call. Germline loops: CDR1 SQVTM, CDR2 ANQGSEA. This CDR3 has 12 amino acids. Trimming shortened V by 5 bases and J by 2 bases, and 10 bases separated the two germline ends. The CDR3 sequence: CSVLDGTYEQYF. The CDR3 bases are TGCAGCGTTTTAGACGGTACCTACGAGCAGTACTTC.

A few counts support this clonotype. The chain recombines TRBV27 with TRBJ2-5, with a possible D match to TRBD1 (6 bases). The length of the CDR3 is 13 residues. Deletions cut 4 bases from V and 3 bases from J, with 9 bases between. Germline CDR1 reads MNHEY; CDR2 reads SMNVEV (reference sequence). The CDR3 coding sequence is TGTGCCAGCAGTTGGGACATGGAAGAGACCCAGTACTTC. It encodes CASSWDMEETQYF.

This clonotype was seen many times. As DNA, the CDR3 is TGTGCCAGCAGCCCGACCCCCAGTGTCACAGATACGCAGTATTTT. Amino acid sequence: CASSPTPSVTDTQYF. The genes are TRBV9 and TRBJ2-3; D is uncertain. In germline, CDR1 is SGDLS, CDR2 YYNGEE. The CDR3 sequence is 15 residues long. V gave up 4 bases and J gave up 2 bases, with 14 bases separating them.